A single sample is the source of the 21 T cell receptor beta chains below, sequenced in a study of radiation and T cells in renal cell carcinoma. TCRdb keeps only in-frame clones here, not all; method: immunoSEQ multiplex PCR. The sample consists of 120,000 to 150,000 clones, 75% to 90% of them appearing once. Time point here: blood 4 weeks post-SBRT, at nephrectomy. Indicated treatment: 15 Gy SBRT to primary tumor, nephrectomy 4 weeks later. The sequencing here drew on blood, taken from a patient whose treatment included radiotherapy and nephrectomy. The receptors were sampled from a woman aged 50 to 65 with renal cell carcinoma.

This chain uses TRBV7-2 with TRBJ2-1, with D unresolved. Germline V gene data show CDR1 as SGHTA and CDR2 as FQGNSA. V was clipped by 5 bases and J by 7 bases, with 15 bases between them. CDR3 size: 14 residues. CDR3 region: CASSGARSVNEQFF. CDR3 sequence (DNA): TGTGCCAGCAGCGGCGCCCGCTCGGTGAATGAGCAGTTCTTC.

This chain joins TRBV10-2 and TRBJ2-7; tentatively, D is TRBD2 (6 bases). From germline, CDR1 is WSHSY and CDR2 SAAADI. The CDR3 is 13 residues long. Trimming stripped 8 bases from V and 2 bases from J, with 13 bases between. The CDR3 loop is CASRVAGTYEQYF. In DNA form, the CDR3 reads TGCGCCAGCCGGGTGGCGGGAACCTACGAGCAGTACTTC.

V gene TRBV6-5 combines with J gene TRBJ2-1; tentatively, D is TRBD2 (6 bases). This CDR3 comprises 14 residues. Germline V CDR1 and CDR2: MNHEY, SVGAGI. The V and J ends lost 0 bases and 6 bases respectively, with 9 bases between them. CDR3 protein: CASSYSQEGNEQFF. DNA of the CDR3: TGTGCCAGCAGTTACTCACAGGAGGGCAATGAGCAGTTCTTC.

This chain uses TRBV5-1 with TRBJ2-3; D call uncertain. V lost 0 bases to trimming and J lost 14 bases, with 10 bases between them. This CDR3 region has 11 residues. Germline V gene data show CDR1 as SGHRS and CDR2 as YFSETQ. The CDR3 region has the DNA TGCGCCAGCAGCTTGGACAGTTTTTGGTATTTT. Its translation is CASSLDSFWYF.

The V call is TRBV20-1, the J call TRBJ2-1; unclear D gene. V lost 3 bases and J lost 15, with 15 bases in between. The CDR3 runs to 11 residues. Germline CDR1 reads DFQATT; CDR2 reads SNEGSKA (reference sequence). This chain's CDR3 is CSASPTGQLFF. The CDR3 nucleotides read TGCAGTGCTAGCCCGACTGGTCAATTGTTCTTC.

A few counts support this clone. The rearrangement uses TRBV5-1 and TRBJ2-2; 10 bases agree with TRBD1. The CDR3 sequence is 15 residues long. Germline V gene sequence: CDR1 SGHRS, CDR2 YFSETQ. After removal of 4 bases from V and 6 bases from J, the junction contained 6 bases not matched to a gene. DNA of the CDR3: TGCGCCAGCAGCGCCGGACAGGGGGTATCCGGGGAGCTGTTTTTT. Residues: CASSAGQGVSGELFF.

This clone was picked up a small number of times. V usage is TRBV19 and J usage is TRBJ1-1, with 8 bases fitting TRBD1. Germline values: CDR1 LNHDA, CDR2 SQIVND (reference sequence). Trimming removed 5 bases from V and 1 base from J; junction bases left unmatched: 9. The CDR3 spans 16 residues. This CDR3 is CASSPGQAIKNTEAFF. In nucleotides, the CDR3 is TGTGCCAGTAGTCCGGGACAGGCCATAAAGAACACTGAAGCTTTCTTT.

This clone was recorded once. V is TRBV5-1 and J is TRBJ2-1; 12 positions match TRBD2. The germline CDR1 and CDR2 sequences are SGHRS and YFSETQ. The ends lost 0 bases at V and 6 bases at J; junction bases unmatched: 4. This CDR3 is 16 amino acids long. CDR3 sequence (DNA): TGCGCCAGCAGCTTGGACGGACTAGCGGGAACCAATGAGCAGTTCTTC. Its translation is CASSLDGLAGTNEQFF.

This chain joins TRBV5-1 and TRBJ1-3; 8 bases are shared with TRBD1. Germline loops: CDR1 SGHRS, CDR2 YFSETQ. This CDR3 contains 15 residues. Losses at the gene ends were 4 bases for V and 3 bases for J; bases not matched to a gene: 6. The CDR3 sequence: CASSPGQGGGNTIYF. The CDR3 coding sequence is TGCGCCAGCAGCCCCGGACAGGGTGGTGGAAACACCATATATTTT.

CDR3 protein: CASSRSRDRGTEAFF. CDR3 coding DNA: TGTGCCAGCAGCCGATCCAGGGACAGGGGCACTGAAGCTTTCTTT. The J gene is TRBJ1-1, the V gene TRBV7-9; 10 positions agree with TRBD1. This CDR3 is 15 amino acids long. Trimming cost V 5 bases and J 4 bases; bases outside gene matches: 7. From germline, CDR1 is SEHNR and CDR2 FQNEAQ (reference sequence).

This clone was observed a few times. The chain joins TRBV10-3 to TRBJ1-1; TRBD1 agrees at 7 bases. Losses at the gene ends were 7 bases for V and 4 bases for J; bases not matched to a gene: 9. Germline loops: CDR1 ENHRY, CDR2 SYGVKD. The CDR3 spans 14 residues. The CDR3 DNA is TGTGCCATCATGCGACAGGGAGGAAGCACTGAAGCTTTCTTT. Encoded protein: CAIMRQGGSTEAFF.

The chain's CDR3 is CASSRFEGPSTGELFF. The DNA of the CDR3 is TGTGCCAGCAGCCGTTTTGAGGGGCCCAGCACCGGGGAGCTGTTTTTT. This chain links TRBV14 with TRBJ2-2; tentatively, D is TRBD1 or TRBD2 (5 bases each). The germline V and J ends were trimmed by 4 bases and 4 bases, with 16 bases remaining between them. Per the germline V gene, CDR1 is SGHDN and CDR2 is FVKESK. CDR3 length: 16 residues.

The rearrangement joins TRBV7-2 to TRBJ2-5; D unclear. The CDR3 has 12 residues. The V and J ends lost 5 bases and 13 bases respectively, with 17 bases between them. Germline lookup yields CDR1 SGHTA and CDR2 FQGNSA. The CDR3 DNA is TGTGCCAGCAGCCCCTGGAACTCCTCCCCGTACTTC. The encoded protein is CASSPWNSSPYF.

The rearrangement joins TRBV7-3 to TRBJ2-3; 10 bases match TRBD1. This CDR3 is 14 amino acids long. Unmatched junction bases numbered 2, after V lost 3 bases and J lost 5 bases. Germline V gene sequence: CDR1 SGHTA, CDR2 FQGTGA. CDR3 coding DNA: TGTGCCAGCAGCTTGACAGGGGGCAAAGATACGCAGTATTTT. Amino acid sequence: CASSLTGGKDTQYF.

The chain employs TRBV15 and TRBJ2-2, with D uncertain. Between the trimmed V and J ends, which lost 9 bases and 6 bases, there was a span of 14 bases. The CDR3 covers 13 residues. Germline-derived CDR1 and CDR2 are LNHNV and YYDKDF (reference sequence). CDR3 in amino acids: CATLFVPSGELFF. CDR3 nucleotides: TGTGCCACTCTATTCGTACCTTCCGGGGAGCTGTTTTTT.

V usage is TRBV5-1 and J usage is TRBJ2-6; the D gene is possibly TRBD1 (5 bases). Germline CDR1 and CDR2: SGHRS and YFSETQ. The CDR3 spans 17 residues. With 0 bases removed from V and 2 bases from J, the gap between germline ends came to 12 bases. CDR3 sequence: CASSLGQPTAGANVLTF. The CDR3 coding sequence is TGCGCCAGCAGCTTGGGACAGCCAACCGCTGGGGCCAACGTCCTGACTTTC.

This chain links TRBV9 with TRBJ1-1; possible D gene TRBD1, 5 bases. With 0 bases removed from V and 4 bases from J, the gap between germline ends came to 10 bases. The germline V gene encodes CDR1 SGDLS and CDR2 YYNGEE. This CDR3 has 14 residues. The DNA of the CDR3 is TGTGCCAGCAGCGTAGACGGGGGACGCACTGAAGCTTTCTTT. Translating gives CASSVDGGRTEAFF. The entire variable domain, with the rest obtained from reference TRBV9 and TRBJ1-1, is as follows: DSGVTQTPKHLITATGQRVTLRCSPRSGDLSVYWYQQSLDQGLQFLIQYYNGEERAKGNILERFSAQQFPDLHSELNLSSLELGDSALYFCASSVDGGRTEAFFGQGTRLTVV.

The genes are TRBV18 and TRBJ2-1; 7 nucleotides line up with TRBD2. V gave up 2 bases and J gave up 6 bases; unmatched junction bases: 4. The V gene's germline CDR1 is KGHSH and CDR2 LQKENI. This CDR3 spans 14 amino acids. CDR3 amino acids: CASSPGREFNEQFF. The CDR3 DNA reads TGTGCCAGCTCACCAGGGCGGGAGTTCAATGAGCAGTTCTTC. Drawing the rest from reference TRBV18 and TRBJ2-1, the complete variable domain is NAGVMQNPRHLVRRRGQEARLRCSPMKGHSHVYWYRQLPEEGLKFMVYLQKENIIDESGMPKERFSAEFPKEGPSILRIQQVVRGDSAAYFCASSPGREFNEQFFGPGTRLTVL.

This clone was picked up one time. The chain has TRBV10-1 and TRBJ2-2; D is unresolved. Germline V gene lookup returns CDR1 WNHNN and CDR2 SYGVQD (reference sequence). This CDR3 is built from 14 residues. The ends were cut back, 5 bases at V and 2 bases at J, with 9 bases in the middle. For the CDR3, the DNA is TGCGCCAGCAGTAGGACCCTTAACACCGGGGAGCTGTTTTTT. As protein: CASSRTLNTGELFF.

The rearrangement uses TRBV7-9 and TRBJ1-1; 7 nucleotides agree with TRBD1. This CDR3 is built from 15 residues. The germline gives CDR1 SEHNR, CDR2 FQNEAQ (reference sequence). V lost 5 bases to trimming and J lost 1 base; unmatched junction nucleotides: 7. The CDR3 spells CASSTDRAGNTEAFF. The CDR3 DNA is TGTGCCAGCAGCACTGACAGGGCCGGGAACACTGAAGCTTTCTTT.

This clone was detected once. This same CDR3 is encoded by further DNA sequences in the sample. The chain joins TRBV28 to TRBJ1-2; D is possibly TRBD1 (5 bases). The germline V gene has CDR1 MDHEN and CDR2 SYDVKM. The CDR3 sequence is 13 residues long. With 2 bases removed from V and 4 bases from J, the gap between germline ends came to 8 bases. The CDR3 DNA is TGTGCCAGCAGTTTAGGCGGGACCTATGGCTACACCTTC. Its translation is CASSLGGTYGYTF.